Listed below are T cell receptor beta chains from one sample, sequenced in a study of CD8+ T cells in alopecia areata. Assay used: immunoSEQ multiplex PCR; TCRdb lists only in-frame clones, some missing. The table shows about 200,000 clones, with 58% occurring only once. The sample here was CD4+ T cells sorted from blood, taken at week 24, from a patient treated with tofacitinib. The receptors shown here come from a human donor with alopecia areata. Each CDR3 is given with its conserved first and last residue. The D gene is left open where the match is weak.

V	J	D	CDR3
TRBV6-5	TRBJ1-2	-	CASRTLRDSDYGYTF
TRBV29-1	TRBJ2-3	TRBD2	CSGRLAGQRDMQYF
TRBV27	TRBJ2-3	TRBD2	CATQGLAGGDTQYF
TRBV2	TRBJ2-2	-	CASRGTYTGELFF
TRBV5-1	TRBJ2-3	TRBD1	CASKDRVRSTDTQYF
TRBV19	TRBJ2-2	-	CAAVVGVWLELFF
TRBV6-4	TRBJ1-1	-	CASSDGWGNTEAFF
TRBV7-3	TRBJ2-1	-	CASSLYLTRSYNEQFF
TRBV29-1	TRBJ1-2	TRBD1	CSVGQGADYGYTF
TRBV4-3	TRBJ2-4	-	CASSHGLAKNIQYF
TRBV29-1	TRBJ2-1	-	CSVVIGRYNEQFF
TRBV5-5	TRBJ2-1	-	CASSLAYNEQFF
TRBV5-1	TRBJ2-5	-	CASSLGSGAQYF
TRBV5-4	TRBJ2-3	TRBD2	CASSLKASGRGDTQYF
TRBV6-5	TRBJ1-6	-	CASSYQGSDNSPLHF
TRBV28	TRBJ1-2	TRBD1	CASSYGIGGVNYGYTF
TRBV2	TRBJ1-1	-	CASGLQVDTEAFF
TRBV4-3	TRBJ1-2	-	CASSQAIAGNGYTF
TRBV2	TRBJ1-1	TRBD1	CASSPPPGTGVDTEAFF
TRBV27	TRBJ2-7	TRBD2	CASSSGTSGRIEQYF
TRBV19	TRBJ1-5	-	CASRNRRPPPSNQPQHF
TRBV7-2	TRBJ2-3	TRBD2	CASSSPSGSPDTQYF
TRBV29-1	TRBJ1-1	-	CSGNSGTTEAFF
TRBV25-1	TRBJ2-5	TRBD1	CASSELRGPETQYF
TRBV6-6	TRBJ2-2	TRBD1	CASSYSLGTGPGELFF
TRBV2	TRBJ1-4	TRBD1	CASSVDRGVEEKLFF
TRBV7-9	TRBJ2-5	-	CAGGDRKQETQYF
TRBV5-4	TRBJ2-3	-	CASSLDLGEDTQYF
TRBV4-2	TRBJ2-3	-	CASSHLLQGRTDTQYF
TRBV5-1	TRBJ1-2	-	CASSLGQTYGYTF
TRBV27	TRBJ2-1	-	CASSYRTAYNEQFF
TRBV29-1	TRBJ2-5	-	CSVEEGLGTQYF
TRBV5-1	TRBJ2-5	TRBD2	CASSFVAGEETQYF
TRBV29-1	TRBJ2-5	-	CSVDVGETQYF
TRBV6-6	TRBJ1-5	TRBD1	CASSYGDRDQPQHF